This entry is about one TCR beta chain. This clonotype turned up a few times. Its antigen remains unidentified. Within one base of it there is no much larger clone, and no base qualities were kept. The roughly 42 donors, aged roughly 6 to 100 years, were systemically healthy Caucasian individuals from Russia. Ten milliliters of peripheral blood were drawn from each donor into EDTA-treated Vacutainer tubes. PBMCs were isolated by Ficoll-Paque density-gradient centrifugation, with at least 6.5 million obtained per sample. Trizol reagent was used to extract total RNA from the PBMCs, yielding at least 6 micrograms per sample. Naive CD45RAhigh/CD27high T cell percentages were measured by flow cytometry on a PBMC aliquot from every donor. The library was made by 5' RACE. TCRdb lists the instrument as Illumina HiSeq 2500. A second PCR of roughly 6 to 11 cycles was run with a J-beta primer mix and a sample-barcoded 5' primer. A unique molecular identifier was introduced onto each TCR beta cDNA molecule by a template-switch 5' adaptor carrying 12 random nucleotides. At least 2.5 million CDR3-containing paired-end reads were obtained from each sample. First-strand cDNA was synthesized from all RNA with the Mint cDNA synthesis kit, primed by a TRBC-specific oligonucleotide. Following uracil-DNA glycosylase treatment, a first 18-cycle PCR with universal primers M1SS and BC2_uni_R was performed on all cDNA. Turning to the authors' computational methods: Each sample was normalized by randomly selecting 1 million high-quality reads, each carrying a distinct molecular identifier. Instead of being binned into consensus sequences, reads that shared molecular identifiers were thrown out. CDR3 identification, clonotype clustering and error correction used MiTCR with a Q25 quality threshold and the strictest error-elimination algorithm. Lower-bound total TCR beta diversity was estimated with a nonparametric unseen species model using Euler transformation. TCRdb redid the processing of the public reads, applying fastp at Q25 and MiXCR, and retained in-frame beta chains. All rows with the same CDR3 protein become a single entry with the most common DNA and genes. These V and J calls rely on TCRdb rather than the paper's analysis. The sample table shows roughly 730,000 distinct CDR3 sequences, and roughly 56% are seen once. The leading ten clones occupy under 30% of the sample.

Including cysteine and phenylalanine, the CDR3 has 16 amino acids. The kept DNA is CDR3 alone, 48 bases in frame from the first base. Trimming leaves V shorter by 4 bases and J shorter by 2 bases, with the junction holding 8 bases beyond the gene matches. CDR1 LGHNA and CDR2 YNFKEQ were looked up in the germline V gene. The record originates from a study of blood T cells in healthy people across ages (dated by TCRdb to the mid-2010s). A note on the overall study: Template switching captured roughly one uniquely barcoded TCR beta cDNA molecule per two T cells in model experiments. The study measured age-related changes in TCR beta repertoire diversity using deep sequencing normalized with unique cDNA molecular identifiers. Using the same blood draw, the study looked at two additional independent replicas of 1 million unique cDNA reads for two donors, one aged 18 to 30 and the other aged 80 or older. The donors were split into four age groups: young (average 16 years), middle-aged (about 40), aged (over 55) and long-lived (approximately 80). To avoid experimental bias, donors of different ages were randomly spread across the sequencing lanes.

The paper's findings and limits, for the study overall: Estimates of total diversity based on one million sequenced T cells were considered lower bounds and underestimates. Because profiling used bulk unsorted PBMCs, naive and antigen-experienced compartments could not be compared conclusively. There was a strong correlation between observed TCR beta diversity and the percentage of naive T cells measured by flow cytometry. As age increased, observed TCR beta diversity per million T cells dropped in a roughly linear way, and a significant reduction was already evident by age about 40. Donor CMV infection status was unknown, potentially confounding age-related changes in expanded clonotypes. The long-lived group showed more naive CD4+ T cells, fewer expanded clones and increased TCR diversity than the aged group, suggesting age selection.

The sequence came from a man aged 40-55 years in good health. The sample comprised blood. The sequence joins TRBV4-2 to TRBJ2-5, and 9 junctional nucleotides match TRBD2. The CDR3 has the sequence CASSPLAGSEQETQYF. Here is the DNA: TGTGCCAGCAGCCCCCTAGCGGGGAGCGAACAAGAGACCCAGTACTTC.